This paragraph covers one T cell receptor beta chain sequence. Its antigen is undetermined. TCRdb fed the reads into MiXCR, producing one record per CDR3 protein. This repertoire shows about 360,000 distinct CDR3 sequences, about a sixth found once; its top ten account for around 9.3%. This entry comes from a study of T cell repertoires in cytomegalovirus infection. About the research overall: Public TCR beta signatures were indicative of both CMV infection and a matching HLA type. Points from the study as a whole: Adding up the frequency of public TCR beta families identified people who carried CMV plus the relevant HLA. There were HLA-C-restricted CMV-specific TCR beta clonotypes dominating the ex vivo response.

Looked up from germline, CDR1 is SGHTA and CDR2 is FQGNSA. V was shortened by 3 bases and J by 1 base, with 15 bases between the two germline ends. The CDR3 has 16 residues. Specimen: PBMCs. The source is a human donor in good health (CMV status not recorded). Some clones in this sample may be carry-over from other donors' samples. The V and J genes are TRBV7-2 and TRBJ2-5; TRBD2 might be the D (7 bases). Written as DNA, the CDR3 is TGTGCCAGCAGCTTGGCGGGGGCCGGGGGCCAAGAGACCCAGTACTTC. Translation: CASSLAGAGGQETQYF.